The source of this T cell receptor (beta chain) is a study of OX40 agonist ivuxolimab in advanced cancers. Clones were sequenced by immunoSEQ multiplex PCR, and TCRdb holds only the in-frame ones, with some missing. This table has some 96,000 clones, around 85% appearing once. The CDR3 has 15 residues. J was trimmed by 10 bases and V by 7 bases; bases with no gene match: 13. Germline values: CDR1 GTSNPN, CDR2 SVGIG (reference sequence). This TCR was recovered from an adult with an advanced solid tumor such as melanoma, head and neck, liver or kidney cancer. This chain connects TRBV30 to TRBJ1-6; TRBD1 agrees at 10 bases. Sample: CD4+ or CD8+ T cells sorted from blood, taken in a trial of the OX40 agonist ivuxolimab. CDR3 in amino acids: CASNPGDRGRSPLHF. DNA for the CDR3: TGTGCCTCAAATCCCGGGGACAGGGGACGATCACCCCTCCACTTT.